These T cell receptor beta chains were read from a single sample in a study of regulatory T cells in long-lasting Graves disease. TCRdb reanalysed the multiplex PCR reads using MiXCR and keeps one entry per CDR3 protein. The data contain 350,000 to 450,000 distinct CDR3 sequences, under 25% of them seen just once; the ten biggest clones take up roughly 20%. The sample consisted of peripheral blood mononuclear cells (PBMCs), taken when the disease was refractory, from a patient treated with antithyroid drugs. The receptor set was obtained from a female donor with Graves disease. CDR3s include the opening cysteine and the closing phenylalanine or tryptophan. D genes are given only for firm matches. The size of a clone is reported for some rows only, either as once, few or many, or as a class for expanded clones.

CDR3	DNA	D	length	size	V	J
CAIKPQGDGTEAFF	TGTGCCATCAAACCACAGGGGGACGGGACTGAAGCTTTCTTT	TRBD1	14	-	TRBV10-3	TRBJ1-1
CASSSWPGQSTGELFF	TGTGCCAGCAGCTCTTGGCCGGGACAGTCCACCGGGGAGCTGTTTTTT	TRBD1	16	many	TRBV3-1	TRBJ2-2
CASSMRNQPQHF	TGTGCCAGTAGTATGAGAAATCAGCCCCAGCATTTT	-	12	-	TRBV19	TRBJ1-5
CATSSSTENTEAFF	TGTGCCACCAGCAGTAGTACCGAGAACACTGAAGCTTTCTTT	-	14	many	TRBV15	TRBJ1-1
CASSLTSGKNTGELFF	TGTGCCAGCAGTTTGACTAGCGGGAAGAACACCGGGGAGCTGTTTTTT	TRBD2	16	many	TRBV28	TRBJ2-2
CASSGQGGNIQYF	TGTGCCAGCAGTGGACAGGGAGGAAACATTCAGTACTTC	TRBD1	13	many	TRBV19	TRBJ2-4
CASFRNRGRRFNQPQHF	TGTGCCAGCTTCAGAAACAGGGGGCGAAGATTCAATCAGCCCCAGCATTTT	TRBD1	17	many	TRBV28	TRBJ1-5
CASSNRQGYYTF	TGTGCCAGCAGTAATCGACAGGGATACTACACCTTC	TRBD1	12	many	TRBV6-1	TRBJ1-2
CASSSFIGSTEKLFF	TGTGCCAGCAGTTCCTTTATCGGTTCGACTGAAAAACTGTTTTTT	-	15	many	TRBV6-5	TRBJ1-4
CASSYQGLAGAPGEQYF	TGTGCCAGCAGTTATCAGGGACTAGCGGGAGCTCCCGGCGAGCAGTACTTC	TRBD2	17	many	TRBV6-5	TRBJ2-7
CASSLFISPGQPFEAFF	TGTGCCAGCAGCTTATTCATATCCCCGGGACAGCCGTTCGAAGCTTTCTTT	TRBD1	17	few	TRBV7-9	TRBJ1-1
CATSDFRTAQETQYF	TGTGCCACCAGTGATTTTAGGACAGCCCAAGAGACCCAGTACTTC	-	15	few	TRBV24-1	TRBJ2-5
CASSGGVPGELFF	TGTGCCAGCAGTGGGGGGGTCCCCGGGGAGCTGTTTTTT	TRBD2	13	few	TRBV28	TRBJ2-2
CSARSDSAPSRTQHF	TGCAGTGCTAGGTCAGACAGCGCCCCAAGTAGGACCCAGCATTTT	-	15	-	TRBV20-1	TRBJ1-5
CASSETRWIQGPSGNTIYF	TGTGCCAGCAGTGAAACTAGGTGGATCCAGGGGCCATCTGGAAACACCATATATTTT	-	19	-	TRBV6-1	TRBJ1-3
CASSSRDRSSYEQYF	TGTGCCAGCTCATCCCGGGACAGGAGCTCCTACGAGCAGTACTTC	TRBD1	15	many	TRBV18	TRBJ2-7
CASSYGQVGTEAFF	TGTGCCAGCAGTTATGGACAGGTGGGCACTGAAGCTTTCTTT	TRBD1	14	many	TRBV3-1	TRBJ1-1
CASSKDRAGELFF	TGTGCCAGCAGCAAGGACAGGGCCGGGGAGCTGTTTTTT	TRBD1	13	few	TRBV12-3/TRBV12-4	TRBJ2-2
CASSLEILGYTF	TGTGCTAGCAGCTTAGAGATTTTGGGCTACACCTTC	-	12	-	TRBV7-7	TRBJ1-2
CASSTSLRLRAMNTEAFF	TGTGCCAGTAGTACTTCCCTTCGCCTCCGGGCCATGAACACTGAAGCTTTCTTT	-	18	-	TRBV19	TRBJ1-1
CATSPLWSDTQYF	TGTGCCACCAGCCCCCTATGGTCAGATACGCAGTATTTT	-	13	-	TRBV15	TRBJ2-3
CASSLAGSQPQHF	TGTGCCAGCAGTTTAGCAGGGAGTCAGCCCCAGCATTTT	-	13	many	TRBV12-3/TRBV12-4	TRBJ1-5
CASSLAGSSNSPLHF	TGTGCCAGCAGCTTAGCCGGATCTTCCAATTCACCCCTCCACTTT	-	15	few	TRBV7-2	TRBJ1-6